This is a list of T cell receptor beta chains from one sample in a study of blood T cell repertoires in COVID-19. Method: immunoSEQ multiplex PCR; TCRdb's copy keeps in-frame clones and lacks some. This sample has about 270,000 clones, with 86% found just once. The material sequenced was peripheral blood. Receptor source: a woman aged 25 to 39 with COVID-19, enrolled during active disease. The CDR3 runs from the conserved cysteine through the conserved F or W. A D gene is named only where the DNA matches it firmly. For some rows the clone size is stated as once, few or many, or as a class when expanded; others skip it.

j_call v_call cdr3_length d_call clone_size cdr3_aa cdr3_nt
TRBJ2-3 TRBV7-2 14 . . CASSGWAYTDTQYF TGTGCCAGCAGCGGATGGGCCTACACAGATACGCAGTATTTT
TRBJ2-1 TRBV6-6 14 TRBD2 . CASRGTSGGARQFF TGTGCCAGCAGGGGGACTAGCGGGGGGGCCCGGCAGTTCTTC
TRBJ1-2 TRBV5-1 15 . . CASSLIWGSDYGYTF TGCGCCAGCAGCTTGATTTGGGGCAGTGACTATGGCTACACCTTC
TRBJ2-3 TRBV19 14 TRBD2 . CASAPGGRTDTQYF TGTGCCAGTGCTCCGGGGGGACGCACAGATACGCAGTATTTT
TRBJ1-4 TRBV6-5 15 . once CASSPRWGGNEKLFF TGTGCCAGCAGCCCCCGATGGGGAGGAAATGAAAAACTGTTTTTT
TRBJ2-3 TRBV18 15 . . CASSPGLIGTDTQYF TGTGCCAGCTCACCAGGACTGATCGGCACAGATACGCAGTATTTT
TRBJ2-5 TRBV6-6 17 TRBD2 . CASSQPGLAGKGETQYF TGTGCCAGCAGTCAACCGGGACTAGCGGGGAAGGGGGAGACCCAGTACTTC
TRBJ2-1 TRBV7-6 15 TRBD2 once CASSNGLAGANEQFF TGTGCCAGCAGCAATGGACTAGCGGGGGCCAATGAGCAGTTCTTC
TRBJ1-5 TRBV18 19 . . CASSPAKSGGFYSNQPQHF TGTGCCAGCTCACCGGCGAAGAGTGGGGGCTTTTATAGCAATCAGCCCCAGCATTTT
TRBJ2-5 TRBV7-9 17 TRBD2 . CASSSSSSGGFKETQYF TGTGCCAGCAGCTCCTCATCTAGCGGGGGGTTCAAAGAGACCCAGTACTTC
TRBJ1-1 TRBV6-5 15 TRBD1 . CASSYKGAHRSEAFF TGTGCCAGCAGTTACAAGGGGGCGCATCGGTCTGAAGCTTTCTTT
TRBJ1-2 TRBV3-1/TRBV3-2 14 TRBD1 . CASSPSGGNYGYTF TGTGCCAGCAGCCCATCAGGGGGTAACTATGGCTACACCTTC
TRBJ2-7 TRBV11-3 14 TRBD1 . CASSPWTGSYEQYF TGTGCCAGCAGCCCCTGGACAGGCTCCTACGAGCAGTACTTC
TRBJ1-2 TRBV25-1 14 . . CASSDQGRGYGYTF TGTGCCAGCAGTGATCAGGGGCGCGGATATGGCTACACCTTC
TRBJ2-3 TRBV24-1 15 . . CATSDLEGGTDTQYF TGTGCCACCAGTGATTTGGAGGGTGGCACAGATACGCAGTATTTT
TRBJ2-5 TRBV5-1 14 . . CASSPQGGEETQYF TGCGCCAGCAGCCCACAGGGAGGGGAAGAGACCCAGTACTTC
TRBJ1-4 TRBV5-1 14 TRBD1 . CASSLTGGNEKLFF TGCGCCAGCAGCCTGACAGGGGGCAATGAAAAACTGTTTTTT
TRBJ2-1 TRBV19 13 TRBD2 . CASSRGGHNEQFF TGTGCCAGTAGCCGGGGGGGCCACAATGAGCAGTTCTTC
TRBJ1-1 TRBV6-1 13 . . CASTEARVTEAFF TGTGCCAGCACTGAAGCGAGAGTCACTGAAGCTTTCTTT
TRBJ1-4 TRBV5-4 15 . . CASSPYGGLNEKLFF TGTGCCAGCAGCCCGTACGGGGGACTTAATGAAAAACTGTTTTTT
TRBJ2-1 TRBV9 19 . . CASSVAPDGRRGAYNEQFF TGTGCCAGCAGCGTAGCTCCGGACGGACGGCGCGGGGCCTACAATGAGCAGTTCTTC
TRBJ1-5 TRBV5-8 15 . . CASSADRSNNQPQHF TGTGCCAGCAGCGCCGACAGATCCAACAATCAGCCCCAGCATTTT
TRBJ2-3 TRBV11-2 13 . . CASSYPSLAKQYF TGTGCCAGCAGCTACCCTAGTTTGGCAAAGCAGTATTTT